A single sample gave rise to the 6 T cell receptor beta chains below, sequenced in a study of molecular identifiers for immune sequencing clone quantification. TCRdb used MiXCR to reprocess the PCR reads, holding one entry per CDR3 protein. The sample lists about 40,000 distinct CDR3 sequences, 24% occurring once. Sequences were obtained from naive CD8+ T cells from blood, with Jurkat cell RNA spiked in. Subset in this sample: FACS-sorted CD8+CD4-CCR7+CD45RA+ naive T cells. The receptors were sampled from a human donor in good health. Some libraries in this study had Jurkat cell RNA spiked in.

The rearrangement uses TRBV13 and TRBJ1-1; D is perhaps TRBD1 (6 bases). Deletions cut 3 bases from V and 4 bases from J, with 9 bases between. The CDR3 contains 13 residues. Germline V gene data show CDR1 as PRHDT and CDR2 as FYEKMQ (reference sequence). The CDR3 coding sequence is TGTGCCAGCAGCTTCCAGGGGTCCACTGAAGCTTTCTTT. Protein product: CASSFQGSTEAFF. Full variable domain (rest looked up from reference TRBV13 and TRBJ1-1): AAGVIQSPRHLIKEKRETATLKCYPIPRHDTVYWYQQGPGQDPQFLISFYEKMQSDKGSIPDRFSAQQFSDYHSELNMSSLELGDSALYFCASSFQGSTEAFFGQGTRLTVV.

In this sample, this clonotype turned up many times. The V and J genes are TRBV16 and TRBJ2-5, with D perhaps TRBD1 (6 bases). V was trimmed by 4 bases and J by 2 bases, leaving 8 bases between them. The germline V gene has CDR1 KGHSY and CDR2 FQNENV. The CDR3 sequence is 13 residues long. CDR3 bases: TGTGCCAGCAGCCGCGGACAGCAAGAGACCCAGTACTTC. Translation: CASSRGQQETQYF.

The sample holds many counts of this clonotype. The rearrangement uses TRBV5-6 and TRBJ2-1; TRBD1 aligns across 8 bases. Germline V lookup: CDR1 SGHDT, CDR2 YYEEEE. After removal of 0 bases from V and 12 bases from J, the junction contained 5 bases not matched to a gene. The CDR3 covers 13 residues. DNA for the CDR3: TGTGCCAGCAGCTTGGGGACAGGGCAAGGGCAGTTCTTC. This translates into CASSLGTGQGQFF.

This clonotype is deemed medium-sized. The rearrangement joins TRBV2 to TRBJ2-3, with TRBD2 matching 11 bases. V lost 3 bases to trimming and J lost 2 bases; unmatched junction nucleotides: 7. The CDR3 extends over 17 amino acids. The germline gives CDR1 SNHLY, CDR2 FYNNEI. CDR3 loop: CASSEGGLAGFTDTQYF. Here the CDR3 DNA reads TGTGCCAGCAGTGAGGGAGGACTAGCGGGTTTCACAGATACGCAGTATTTT.

In its sample, this clonotype was seen many times. The rearrangement joins TRBV12-3 or TRBV12-4 to TRBJ1-5; a possible D gene is TRBD1 (5 bases). The CDR3 spans 14 residues. The V end was cut by 3 bases, the J end by 6 bases, with 12 bases between. The CDR3 DNA reads as TGTGCCAGCAGTTTGGGGGATGAGGGTCAGCCCCAGCATTTT. Translating gives CASSLGDEGQPQHF.

Of note for this clonotype: Because it lacks the conserved phenylalanine or tryptophan at the end, this CDR3 is likely a read error. The gene calls are TRBV6-2 or TRBV6-3 and TRBJ2-1; possibly TRBD1 for D (5 bases). Germline-derived CDR1 and CDR2 are MNHEY and SVGEGT. Trimming removed 2 bases at V and 8 bases at J, with 16 bases between. The CDR3 is 15 amino acids. The CDR3 protein is CASSYGRAPRYEQFI. CDR3 in DNA: TGTGCCAGCAGTTACGGCAGGGCCCCAAGGTATGAGCAGTTCATC.